This is a list of T cell receptor beta chains from one sample in a study of cytomegalovirus exposure and HLA in healthy donors. Using immunoSEQ multiplex PCR, the repertoire was profiled, and TCRdb retains in-frame clones only, with some absent. The sample holds 150,000 to 200,000 clones, 80% to 90% seen once. The sequencing sample was made of PBMCs. The receptor set was obtained from a man between 18 and 29 years old in good health and CMV-seropositive. Both conserved end residues are part of each CDR3. A D gene is named only where the DNA matches it firmly. For some rows the clone size is stated as once, few or many, or as a class when expanded; others skip it.

d_call,clone_size,j_call,v_call,cdr3_nt,cdr3_aa
-,-,TRBJ2-7,TRBV6-5,TGTGCCAGCAGCCCTCCAGGTTTGACCACCTACGAGCAGTACTTC,CASSPPGLTTYEQYF
TRBD1,few,TRBJ1-1,TRBV10-3,TGTGCCATCAGTGAGGGACAGGGGGCCGCCACTGAAGCTTTCTTT,CAISEGQGAATEAFF
TRBD1,once,TRBJ1-1,TRBV4-1,TGCGCCAGCAGCCAAACCGGGACAGGGATGTTGGGCACTGAAGCTTTCTTT,CASSQTGTGMLGTEAFF
-,-,TRBJ1-1,TRBV7-8,TGTGCCAGCAGCGTAGGTTTGGGGAGGACCACTGAAGCTTTCTTT,CASSVGLGRTTEAFF
TRBD2,-,TRBJ2-1,TRBV7-9,TGTGCCAGCAGCTTAGCCAGCGGGGGGCAGACCTACAATGAGCAGTTCTTC,CASSLASGGQTYNEQFF
TRBD1,-,TRBJ1-2,TRBV4-2,TGTGCCAGCAGCCAAGATAGCAGGGGGAAAACTAACTATGGCTACACCTTC,CASSQDSRGKTNYGYTF
-,-,TRBJ1-1,TRBV5-1,TGCGCCAGCAGCTTGGACGGGATCCCCCCCACTGAAGCTTTCTTT,CASSLDGIPPTEAFF
-,-,TRBJ1-1,TRBV30,TGTGCCTGGAGTATGGCGGGTGAAGCTTTCTTT,CAWSMAGEAFF
-,-,TRBJ2-5,TRBV5-1,TGCGCCAGCAGCTTGGGTGGGGAGCGGCAAGAGACCCAGTACTTC,CASSLGGERQETQYF
-,-,TRBJ1-1,TRBV28,TGTGCCAGCAGTCCGGGACAAGAAGCTTTCTTT,CASSPGQEAFF
-,-,TRBJ2-7,TRBV19,TGTGCCAGTAGTATCGGTCGAACCTACGAGCAGTACTTC,CASSIGRTYEQYF
-,-,TRBJ1-1,TRBV10-3,TGTGCCATCAGGACGGGGGGGAACACTGAAGCTTTCTTT,CAIRTGGNTEAFF
-,once,TRBJ1-5,TRBV6-1,TGTGCCAGCAGTGAAAGCGGTCAGCCCCAGCATTTT,CASSESGQPQHF
TRBD1,-,TRBJ1-4,TRBV25-1,TGTGCCAGCAGTGAGCACAGGGGATCGGTTGAAAAACTGTTTTTT,CASSEHRGSVEKLFF
TRBD1,-,TRBJ1-2,TRBV27,TGTGCCAGCAGGTGGGGACAGGGGAACGGCTACACCTTC,CASRWGQGNGYTF
-,few,TRBJ1-1,TRBV10-1,TGCGCCAGCAGTGAGGCGGGGTACACTGAAGCTTTCTTT,CASSEAGYTEAFF